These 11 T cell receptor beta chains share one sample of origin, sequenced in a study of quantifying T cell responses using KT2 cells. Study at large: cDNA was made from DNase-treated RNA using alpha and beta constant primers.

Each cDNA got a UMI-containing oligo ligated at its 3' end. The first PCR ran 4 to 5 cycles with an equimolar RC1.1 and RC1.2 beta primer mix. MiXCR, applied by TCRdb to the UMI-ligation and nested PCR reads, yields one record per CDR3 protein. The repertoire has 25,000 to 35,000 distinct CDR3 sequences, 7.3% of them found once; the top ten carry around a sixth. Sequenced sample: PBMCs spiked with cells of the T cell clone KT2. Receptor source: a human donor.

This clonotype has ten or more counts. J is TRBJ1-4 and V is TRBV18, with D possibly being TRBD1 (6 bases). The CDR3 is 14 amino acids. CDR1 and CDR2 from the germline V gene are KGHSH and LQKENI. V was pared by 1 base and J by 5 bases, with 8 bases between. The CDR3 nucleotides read TGTGCCAGCTCACCACAGGGGGGGAATGAAAAACTGTTTTTT. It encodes CASSPQGGNEKLFF.

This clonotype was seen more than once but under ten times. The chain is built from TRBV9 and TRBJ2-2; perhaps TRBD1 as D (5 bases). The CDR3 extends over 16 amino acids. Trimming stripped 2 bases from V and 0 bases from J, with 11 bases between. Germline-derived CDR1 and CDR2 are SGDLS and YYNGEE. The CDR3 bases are TGTGCCAGCAGCGTGAGTGGACAAGCGAACACCGGGGAGCTGTTTTTT. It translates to CASSVSGQANTGELFF.

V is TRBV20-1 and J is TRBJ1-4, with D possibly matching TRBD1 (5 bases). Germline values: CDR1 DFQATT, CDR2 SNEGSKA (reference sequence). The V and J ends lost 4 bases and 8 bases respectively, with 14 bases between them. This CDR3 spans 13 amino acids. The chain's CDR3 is CSATWGRGEKLFF. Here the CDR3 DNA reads TGCAGTGCTACGTGGGGACGTGGCGAAAAACTGTTTTTT.

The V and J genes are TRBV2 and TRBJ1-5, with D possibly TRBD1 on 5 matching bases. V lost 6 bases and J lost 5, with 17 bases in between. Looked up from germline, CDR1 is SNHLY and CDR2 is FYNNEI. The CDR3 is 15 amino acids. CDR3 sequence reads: CASRAVRGRYQPQHF. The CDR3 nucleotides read TGTGCCAGCAGGGCCGTGAGGGGTCGCTATCAGCCCCAGCATTTT.

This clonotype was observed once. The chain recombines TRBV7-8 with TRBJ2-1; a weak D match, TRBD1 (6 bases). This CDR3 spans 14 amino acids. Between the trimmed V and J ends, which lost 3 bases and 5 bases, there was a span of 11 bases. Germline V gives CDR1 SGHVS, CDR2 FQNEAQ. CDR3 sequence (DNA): TGTGCCAGCAGCTTCTTGGGGGCCCACAATGAGCAGTTCTTC. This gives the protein CASSFLGAHNEQFF.

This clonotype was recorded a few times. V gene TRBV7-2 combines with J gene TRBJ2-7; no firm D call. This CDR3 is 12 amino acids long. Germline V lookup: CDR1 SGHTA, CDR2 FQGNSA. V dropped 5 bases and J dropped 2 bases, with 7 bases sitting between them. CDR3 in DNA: TGTGCCAGCAGCCCACAAACCTACGAGCAGTACTTC. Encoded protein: CASSPQTYEQYF.

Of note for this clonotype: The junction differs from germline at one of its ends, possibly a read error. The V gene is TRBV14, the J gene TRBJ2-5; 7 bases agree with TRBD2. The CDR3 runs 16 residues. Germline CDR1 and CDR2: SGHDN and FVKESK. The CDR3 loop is CASSQRTSYQEETQCF. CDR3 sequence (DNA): TGTGCCAGCAGCCAAAGGACTAGTTACCAGGAAGAGACCCAGTGCTTC.

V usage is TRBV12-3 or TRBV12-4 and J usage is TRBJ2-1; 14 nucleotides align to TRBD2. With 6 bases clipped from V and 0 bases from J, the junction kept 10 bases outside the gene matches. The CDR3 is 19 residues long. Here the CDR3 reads CASRPGLAGGLSSYNEQFF. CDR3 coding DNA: TGTGCCAGCAGACCAGGACTAGCGGGAGGCCTGAGCTCCTACAATGAGCAGTTCTTC.

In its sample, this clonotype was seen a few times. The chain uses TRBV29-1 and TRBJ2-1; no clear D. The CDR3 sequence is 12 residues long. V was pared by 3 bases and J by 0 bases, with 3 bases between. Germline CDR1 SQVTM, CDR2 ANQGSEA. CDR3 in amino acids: CSVESSYNEQFF. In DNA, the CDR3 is TGCAGCGTTGAGAGCTCCTACAATGAGCAGTTCTTC.

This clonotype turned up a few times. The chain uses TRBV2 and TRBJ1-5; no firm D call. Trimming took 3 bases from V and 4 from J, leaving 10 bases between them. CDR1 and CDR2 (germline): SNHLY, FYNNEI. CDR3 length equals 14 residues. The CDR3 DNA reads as TGTGCCAGCAGTGAGAGGAGGGAAAATCAGCCCCAGCATTTT. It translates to CASSERRENQPQHF. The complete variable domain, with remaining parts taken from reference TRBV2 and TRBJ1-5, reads EPEVTQTPSHQVTQMGQEVILRCVPISNHLYFYWYRQILGQKVEFLVSFYNNEISEKSEIFDDQFSVERPDGSNFTLKIRSTKLEDSAMYFCASSERRENQPQHFGDGTRLSIL.

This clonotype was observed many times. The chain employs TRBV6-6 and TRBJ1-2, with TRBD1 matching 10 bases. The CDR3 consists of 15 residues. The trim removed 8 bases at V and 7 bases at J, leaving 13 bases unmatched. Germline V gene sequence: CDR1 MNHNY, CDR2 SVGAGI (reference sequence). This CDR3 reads CASLVGQGSFGGYTF. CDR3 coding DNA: TGTGCCAGCTTAGTGGGACAGGGGTCCTTCGGTGGCTACACCTTC.